The rows below give T cell receptor beta chains drawn from one sample of a study of OX40 agonist ivuxolimab in advanced cancers. Sequenced by immunoSEQ multiplex PCR; TCRdb stores in-frame clones only, minus some. The sample carries tens of thousands of clones, around 87% recorded once. The input for sequencing was CD4+ or CD8+ T cells sorted from blood, taken in a trial of the OX40 agonist ivuxolimab. These receptors all stem from an adult with an advanced solid tumor such as melanoma, head and neck, liver or kidney cancer. Both conserved end residues are part of each CDR3. Each record gives: D gene, J gene, V gene, clone size, CDR3 protein, CDR3 DNA. The D gene is left open where the match is weak. The size entry is marked missing in some rows and otherwise reads once, few, many or a size class.

- TRBJ1-5 TRBV28 - CASRGYRKTQHF TGTGCCAGCAGAGGGTACAGGAAGACCCAGCATTTT
TRBD1 TRBJ2-7 TRBV4-1 - CASSPPGQTYEQYF TGCGCCAGCAGCCCCCCGGGACAGACCTACGAGCAGTACTTC
TRBD2 TRBJ2-7 TRBV7-9 - CASSPGLAEYYEQYF TGTGCCAGCAGTCCCGGACTAGCGGAATACTACGAGCAGTACTTC
TRBD1 TRBJ1-6 TRBV6-1 - CASSEDRPHNSPLHF TGTGCCAGCAGTGAGGACAGGCCCCACAATTCACCCCTCCACTTT
TRBD1 TRBJ2-4 TRBV5-4 - CASSGTGTGQNIQYF TGTGCCAGCAGCGGGACCGGGACAGGCCAAAACATTCAGTACTTC
- TRBJ1-2 TRBV4-3 - CASSQAGRNYGYTF TGCGCCAGCAGCCAAGCTGGCAGAAACTATGGCTACACCTTC
TRBD1 TRBJ2-6 TRBV2 - CASSRGHGANVLTF TGTGCCAGCAGTAGGGGGCATGGGGCCAACGTCCTGACTTTC
- TRBJ2-3 TRBV19 - CASSLGLLSTDTQYF TGTGCCAGTAGCTTGGGACTTTTATCCACAGATACGCAGTATTTT
TRBD1 TRBJ2-2 TRBV2 - CASTRQGANTGELFF TGTGCCAGCACCAGACAGGGGGCTAACACCGGGGAGCTGTTTTTT
- TRBJ2-3 TRBV20-1 - CSARLIDTQYF TGCAGTGCTAGATTAATTGATACGCAGTATTTT
TRBD1 TRBJ2-2 TRBV18 - CASSPRQGAGTGELFF TGTGCCAGCTCACCAAGGCAGGGGGCAGGCACCGGGGAGCTGTTTTTT
TRBD1 TRBJ2-1 TRBV5-1 - CASSRGQGLYNEQFF TGCGCCAGCAGCCGGGGACAGGGTTTATACAATGAGCAGTTCTTC
- TRBJ2-1 TRBV27 - CASSSGRLQGRNEQFF TGTGCCAGCAGTAGTGGGCGTTTACAGGGTCGCAATGAGCAGTTCTTC
- TRBJ2-2 TRBV5-1 - CASSLLGLPNTGELFF TGCGCCAGCAGCTTGTTAGGACTACCGAACACCGGGGAGCTGTTTTTT
- TRBJ1-5 TRBV30 - CAFDRDNQPQHF TGTGCCTTTGACAGAGACAATCAGCCCCAGCATTTT
- TRBJ2-7 TRBV2 - CASRETGLGEQYF TGTGCCAGCAGAGAAACAGGATTGGGCGAGCAGTACTTC
TRBD2 TRBJ2-1 TRBV28 few CASSFFGRLAGLDEQFF TGTGCCAGCAGTTTCTTCGGCCGGCTAGCGGGCTTGGATGAGCAGTTCTTC
TRBD2 TRBJ2-5 TRBV18 - CASSPWVAATGGETQYF TGTGCCAGCTCACCATGGGTAGCGGCCACGGGGGGAGAGACCCAGTACTTC
- TRBJ1-1 TRBV7-6 few CASSTLTGLNTEAFF TGTGCCAGCAGCACCCTGACAGGACTGAACACTGAAGCTTTCTTT
TRBD1 TRBJ2-5 TRBV7-8 - CASSLEPGQGPARGETQYF TGTGCCAGCAGCTTAGAACCGGGACAGGGGCCTGCACGTGGGGAGACCCAGTACTTC
- TRBJ1-1 TRBV6-6 - CASSYSTGRHTEAFF TGTGCCAGCAGTTACTCTACAGGGCGGCACACTGAAGCTTTCTTT
TRBD2 TRBJ2-1 TRBV6-6 - CASSPGLGRANEQFF TGTGCCAGCAGCCCCGGACTAGGCCGCGCCAATGAGCAGTTCTTC
- TRBJ2-7 TRBV5-1 - CASSPGHLETYYEQYF TGCGCCAGCAGTCCGGGCCATCTAGAGACCTACTACGAGCAGTACTTC
- TRBJ2-5 TRBV7-4 - CASSLGGEPSERPTQETQYF TGTGCCAGCAGCTTAGGAGGGGAGCCTAGCGAAAGGCCTACCCAAGAGACCCAGTACTTC
- TRBJ1-3 TRBV10-3 few CAISALSGNTIYF TGTGCCATCAGCGCACTATCAGGAAACACCATATATTTT
TRBD1 TRBJ1-6 TRBV28 - CASRLPGQGVYNSPLHF TGTGCCAGCAGGCTCCCCGGACAGGGGGTTTATAATTCACCCCTCCACTTT
- TRBJ1-2 TRBV4-2 few CASSRGRGLYGYTF TGTGCCAGCAGCCGAGGGAGAGGCCTCTATGGCTACACCTTC
- TRBJ1-2 TRBV7-8 once CASSSNIAAGYGYTF TGTGCCAGCAGTTCGAACATAGCTGCGGGCTATGGCTACACCTTC
- TRBJ2-7 TRBV28 - CAARGRAYEQYF TGTGCCGCTAGGGGTCGGGCCTACGAGCAGTACTTC
TRBD2 TRBJ2-3 TRBV5-1 few CASSQGLAGTTDTQYF TGCGCCAGCAGTCAAGGACTAGCGGGGACCACAGATACGCAGTATTTT
- TRBJ1-2 TRBV5-1 - CASSLEWQRSGYTF TGCGCCAGCAGCTTGGAGTGGCAGCGAAGTGGCTACACCTTC
- TRBJ2-2 TRBV7-9 - CASSRLTGELFF TGTGCCAGCAGCCGACTTACCGGGGAGCTGTTTTTT
- TRBJ2-7 TRBV5-1 - CASSSSGPSSEQYF TGCGCCAGCAGCTCCTCCGGGCCAAGCTCCGAGCAGTACTTC
- TRBJ2-7 TRBV30 - CAWSGGYYEQYF TGTGCCTGGAGTGGAGGGTACTACGAGCAGTACTTC
- TRBJ2-3 TRBV27 once CASSLLQNTDTQYF TGTGCCAGCAGTCTCCTCCAGAACACAGATACGCAGTATTTT
- TRBJ1-2 TRBV2 once CASSELGVYGYTF TGTGCCAGCAGTGAACTTGGTGTCTATGGCTACACCTTC
TRBD1 TRBJ1-5 TRBV18 - CASSPDRGYQPQHF TGTGCCAGCTCACCGGACAGGGGATATCAGCCCCAGCATTTT
- TRBJ2-3 TRBV5-4 - CASSFYGAVGTDTQYF TGTGCCAGCAGCTTTTACGGCGCCGTTGGGACAGATACGCAGTATTTT
TRBD2 TRBJ2-7 TRBV6-5 - CASSGRGWEGNEQYF TGTGCCAGCAGTGGTCGGGGCTGGGAGGGTAACGAGCAGTACTTC
- TRBJ2-3 TRBV5-1 few CASSLATTATDTQYF TGCGCCAGCAGCTTGGCCACGACAGCCACAGATACGCAGTATTTT
- TRBJ2-1 TRBV19 - CASSPQRANEQFF TGTGCCAGTAGTCCCCAGCGGGCCAATGAGCAGTTCTTC
- TRBJ2-7 TRBV5-1 - CASSLYGDSYEQYF TGCGCCAGCAGCTTATACGGGGATAGCTACGAGCAGTACTTC
TRBD2 TRBJ2-1 TRBV7-3 - CASSLRGEFEQFF TGTGCCAGCAGCTTACGGGGGGAATTTGAGCAGTTCTTC
- TRBJ2-7 TRBV2 - CASIGNLPTSEQYF TGTGCCAGCATTGGGAACTTGCCGACTAGTGAGCAGTACTTC
TRBD1 TRBJ2-3 TRBV6-1 - CASSVQGALGTDTQYF TGTGCCAGCAGTGTCCAGGGGGCTCTCGGAACAGATACGCAGTATTTT
TRBD1 TRBJ2-2 TRBV2 - CASSKLTGTGELFF TGTGCCAGCAGCAAACTGACAGGGACCGGGGAGCTGTTTTTT
- TRBJ1-2 TRBV29-1 - CSVGFSGRANYGYTF TGCAGCGTTGGCTTCTCGGGCAGGGCTAACTATGGCTACACCTTC
- TRBJ1-1 TRBV9 once CASSVVLGGQGNTEAFF TGTGCCAGCAGCGTAGTGCTGGGTGGGCAGGGAAACACTGAAGCTTTCTTT
- TRBJ1-5 TRBV7-2 - CASRNLGTGDQPQHF TGTGCCAGCAGGAACCTTGGGACTGGGGATCAGCCCCAGCATTTT
TRBD2 TRBJ2-1 TRBV9 - CASSGTSGVEQFF TGTGCCAGCAGCGGCACTAGCGGGGTTGAGCAGTTCTTC
- TRBJ2-3 TRBV6-1 few CASRDDNTDTQYF TGTGCCAGCAGAGACGACAACACAGATACGCAGTATTTT
- TRBJ1-1 TRBV5-4 - CASSPQYDWDTEAFF TGTGCCAGCAGCCCCCAATATGACTGGGACACTGAAGCTTTCTTT